This T cell receptor (beta chain) was identified during a study of OX40 agonist ivuxolimab in advanced cancers. Repertoires were generated with immunoSEQ multiplex PCR, while TCRdb's copy carries only in-frame clones and drops some. Of tens of thousands of clones listed, 80% to 90% are singletons. General observations from the study: Averaged across samples, CD8+ T cells carried more expanded clones than CD4+ did.

Exclusion of a patient followed from autoimmune disease history or systemic immunosuppression. A remark on this clone: Antigen specificity is unknown.

Germline assignment: CDR1 MNHEY and CDR2 SMNVEV (reference sequence). The CDR3 extends over 15 amino acids. Trimming cost V 7 bases and J 0 bases, with 13 bases left between them. The chain couples TRBV27 to TRBJ2-1; no definite D call. Source: CD4+ or CD8+ T cells sorted from blood, taken in a trial of the OX40 agonist ivuxolimab. This clonotype originated in an adult with an advanced solid tumor such as melanoma, head and neck, liver or kidney cancer. The CDR3 DNA is TGTGCCAGCACCCGCCGGGCGAGCTCCTACAATGAGCAGTTCTTC. Translated, it gives CASTRRASSYNEQFF.